The clone carrying this TCR beta chain showed up just once. Its antigen is unidentified. Amplification used 60 Vbeta primers and 13 Jbeta primers. Some clones are missing from TCRdb's copy, which holds only in-frame ones; the method was immunoSEQ multiplex PCR. The sample consists of about 160,000 clones, 82% of them appearing once. Germline V gene lookup returns CDR1 SGHRS and CDR2 YFSETQ. The V end lost 2 bases, the J end lost 4 bases, and 7 bases lay between the germline ends. The CDR3 is 13 residues long. This sample is part of a study of cytomegalovirus exposure and HLA in healthy donors. General study points: Cytomegalovirus association was assigned to more than 150 TCR beta chains.

Sequencing input: PBMCs. The rearrangement uses TRBV5-1 and TRBJ2-1; D is uncertain. This receptor was identified in a girl aged 5-17 years in good health and CMV-seropositive. The CDR3 DNA sequence: TGCGCCAGCAGCTTCGCGGTTTACAATGAGCAGTTCTTC. Its translation: CASSFAVYNEQFF.